The rows below give T cell receptor beta chains drawn from one sample of a study of OX40 agonist ivuxolimab in advanced cancers. The method was immunoSEQ multiplex PCR; TCRdb's version includes in-frame clones alone and lacks a portion of them. The profile shows over 45,000 clones, roughly nine tenths of them singletons. Source: CD4+ or CD8+ T cells sorted from blood, taken in a trial of the OX40 agonist ivuxolimab. The source of these receptors is an adult with an advanced solid tumor such as melanoma, head and neck, liver or kidney cancer. CDR3s leave out the opening cysteine and the closing phenylalanine or tryptophan.

j_gene	v_gene	CDR3aa
TRBJ1-3	TRBV5-5	ASRAPPGSTLGDTIY
TRBJ1-2	TRBV19	ASITTGTANYGYT
TRBJ2-3	TRBV30	AWAPMGDTQY
TRBJ2-7	TRBV9	ASSVGRRDLEQY
TRBJ1-4	TRBV5-1	ASSLVPGGEKLF
TRBJ1-5	TRBV6-6	ASSYSYRDRPQH
TRBJ2-2	TRBV9	ASSTGLAGSLGGELF
TRBJ2-1	TRBV10-3	AISGGLNSYNEQF
.	TRBV5-1	ASSLNQGGRWYEQY
TRBJ2-1	TRBV15	ATSRDRTNYNEQF
TRBJ1-2	TRBV2	ASSEVRWLGYT